Sequencing of this TCR beta chain was carried out in a study of cytomegalovirus exposure and HLA in healthy donors. Looking at the study overall: Earlier results showed roughly 120 million unique TCR beta sequences derived from approximately 170 million T cells. Regarding the study as a whole: A later examination showed that TCR association rates differed by HLA locus, with DRB1 most and HLA-C fewest. Clonal expansion, a later analysis showed, was greater in HLA-associated TCR beta chains than in equally common others.

A note on this clone: The antigen is not known.

The PCR used 60 Vbeta and 13 Jbeta primers. TCRdb's table, derived via immunoSEQ multiplex PCR, lists solely in-frame clones and lacks some. The data contain about 170,000 clones, around four fifths of them seen just once; the ten biggest clones take up approximately 2.1%. From germline, CDR1 is SEHNR and CDR2 FQNEAQ (reference sequence). This CDR3 comprises 15 residues. With 2 bases clipped from V and 0 bases from J, the junction kept 2 bases outside the gene matches. This clonotype was sampled from a woman aged 18 to 35 in good health and CMV-seronegative. The sample taken for sequencing was PBMCs. V usage is TRBV7-9 and J usage is TRBJ2-7; 9 positions agree with TRBD2. CDR3 sequence reads: CASSLLAGVSYEQYF. The CDR3 DNA is TGTGCCAGCAGCTTATTAGCGGGAGTCTCCTACGAGCAGTACTTC. Supplemented by reference TRBV7-9 and TRBJ2-7, the full variable domain reads DTGVSQNPRHKITKRGQNVTFRCDPISEHNRLYWYRQTLGQGPEFLTYFQNEAQLEKSRLLSDRFSAERPKGSFSTLEIQRTEQGDSAMYLCASSLLAGVSYEQYFGPGTRLTVT.